The clone carrying this T cell receptor beta chain has only a few counts. Its cognate antigen is unknown. The CDR3 length is 14 residues. Germline V lookup: CDR1 SEHNR, CDR2 FQNEAQ (reference sequence). V gave up 1 base and J gave up 7 bases; unmatched junction bases: 3. This specimen comes from a study of T-cell memory formation after mild COVID-19. Study-wide background: Across donors, TCR clusters were largely donor specific. Findings and limits, study-wide: Later expanders leaned CD4+, whereas day 15 to 85 contracting clones were balanced CD4/CD8.

TCRdb analysed the 5' RACE reads with MiXCR anew, one entry per CDR3 protein. The sample includes 200,000 to 250,000 distinct CDR3 sequences, approximately 10% of them seen just once. This TCR was sampled from a man younger than 35 who had mild COVID-19 (a few samples of this study predate the infection). Cell type and time point are not known. This sequence joins TRBV7-9 and TRBJ1-4, with TRBD1 matching over 7 bases. The sequenced sample consisted of PBMCs or a T cell subset sorted from them (not recorded which). CDR3 bases: TGTGCCAGCAGCTTAGAAGGGGGCGGTGAAAAACTGTTTTTT. Encoded protein: CASSLEGGGEKLFF.